This T cell receptor (beta chain) was recorded in a study of molecular identifiers for immune sequencing clone quantification (dated by TCRdb to 2017 to 2018). At the level of the whole study: For a replicate experiment, the RNA from either 20,000 or 100,000 naive CD8 T cells was divided into five aliquots, and four of those aliquots went on to sequencing. CD8 T cells were used in a methods study to benchmark molecular-identifier clustering-based TCR repertoire sequencing (MIDCIRS) and TCR RNA copy counting.

V loses 2 bases, J loses 4 bases, and the germline ends lie 12 bases apart. CDR1 and CDR2 (SGHTA, FQGTGA) derive from the germline V gene. The CDR3 holds 15 amino acids from the cysteine to the phenylalanine. CDR3 DNA is the only sequence kept; it has 45 bases, read in frame from the first base. Library preparation employed PCR. The sample was run on an Illumina HiSeq 4000. Bulk TCR libraries were made following a previously described method, with the TCR primers given in Table S5. Total RNA was purified with the Qiagen AllPrep DNA/RNA kit. Before any analysis, reads coming from multiple sequencing runs of the same library were combined into one pool. As for the authors' bioinformatics: Reads were retained only if their TCR constant sequence matched exactly, and those retained reads were trimmed to 150 nt and grouped according to their 12-nt molecular barcodes. Reads inside each barcode group were sub-clustered using a 15% Levenshtein threshold, and a quality-weighted consensus sequence was constructed for each RNA molecule. Non-functional sequences were filtered out, along with any lower-count sequence sitting one edit away from another sequence. Based on fitting two negative binomial distributions, any barcode sub-cluster with under 20% of the maximum read count was discarded. The public reads were reanalyzed by TCRdb: fastp trimming at Q25, MiXCR alignment, in-frame beta chains only. Here each entry gathers all rows of one CDR3 protein and keeps the most common genes and DNA. The V and J calls and clone size come from TCRdb's table, not from the authors' own analysis. A total of some 65,000 distinct CDR3 sequences appear in this sample, approximately 18% of them only once. The ten top clones hold roughly 1.4% of the sample.

Study-wide findings and limitations: A single cell's worth of spiked-in Jurkat TCR RNA was reported detectable even among 750,000 to 1,000,000 naive CD8 T cells. Identical TCR molecules sharing a barcode could cause highly expanded clone sizes to be underestimated. The naive libraries included spiked-in Jurkat TCR RNA (more than nine copies' worth), and this Jurkat TCR RNA is not part of the donor repertoire. Approximately 3.1 recovered TCR RNA copies per cell were obtained by modeling, versus approximately 10 by digital PCR, implying a capture efficiency of about 30%. When barcode sub-clustering was left out, chimeric consensus sequences inflated TCR diversity, with chimeras reaching as high as 47%. In CMV-specific effector cells, clones with more than 20 RNA copies accounted for over 99% of molecules, whereas in naive cells such clones accounted for under 1%.

Libraries of naive CD8 T cells were built from about 20,000 to 1,000,000 sorted cells, with 10%, 30% or 50% of the purified RNA used. On a BD FACSAria II, naive CD8 T cells were FACS-sorted as CD8+CD4-CCR7+CD45RA+ and collected into RLT Plus buffer. Detection sensitivity was tested by spiking Jurkat RNA equal to some 10 TCR copies' worth into samples containing 20,000-1,000,000 naive CD8 T cells. Enrichment of CD8 T cells was done with RosetteSep CD8+ T Cell Enrichment Cocktail plus Ficoll-Paque, and ACK red cell lysis came afterward. This clonotype was picked up many times. The target of this receptor is not known. Qualities for individual bases were not recorded, and no much larger clone is one base off.

The sequence joins TRBV7-3 to TRBJ2-1; tentative D gene TRBD1, with 7 bases matching. The receptor was isolated from a human donor in good health. Some libraries in this study had Jurkat cell RNA spiked in. Input material: naive CD8+ T cells from blood, with Jurkat cell RNA spiked in. The cell subset or site label on this specimen signifies: FACS-sorted CD8+CD4-CCR7+CD45RA+ naive T cells. This receptor has the CDR3 CASSLGGTAYNEQFF. The DNA is TGTGCCAGCAGCTTAGGGGGGACAGCATACAATGAGCAGTTCTTC. Reference TRBV7-3 and TRBJ2-1 genes cover what lies past the CDR3, so the full variable domain is GAGVSQTPSNKVTEKGKYVELRCDPISGHTALYWYRQSLGQGPEFLIYFQGTGAADDSGLPNDRFFAVRPEGSVSTLKIQRTERGDSAVYLCASSLGGTAYNEQFFGPGTRLTVL.